What follows are 31 T cell receptor beta chains derived from one specimen sequenced in a study of Ad26.COV2.S vaccination and SARS-CoV-2 variants. Treatment of the sample: around 19 received Ad26.COV2.S at low or high dose, single or two shots; roughly 5 received placebo; per-sample allocation not given. Collection of samples fell on day 63 after the first vaccine or placebo injection. Measured with immunoSEQ multiplex PCR; TCRdb has only the in-frame clones, and not every one. The table shows roughly 700,000 clones, with roughly 90% occurring only once. This specimen was peripheral blood, taken in a trial of Ad26.COV2.S vaccine versus placebo. Receptor source: a person aged 18-65 years who received the Ad26.COV2.S COVID-19 vaccine or a placebo.

There are a few counts of this clone. V and J are TRBV27 and TRBJ2-7, with a possible D match to TRBD2 (7 bases). Germline V gene sequence: CDR1 MNHEY, CDR2 SMNVEV (reference sequence). The V gene lost 6 bases and the J gene lost 1 base, with 13 bases spanning the gap. CDR3 size: 14 residues. CDR3: CASRLEGGSYEQYF. CDR3 nucleotide sequence: TGTGCCAGCAGGTTGGAGGGGGGGTCCTACGAGCAGTACTTC.

The chain combines TRBV10-1 with TRBJ2-1; weak D call: TRBD2 (6 bases). Trimming took off 5 bases at V and 0 bases at J, with 11 bases between the two ends. CDR1 is WNHNN, CDR2 SYGVQD, per germline (reference sequence). There are 15 residues in the CDR3. The CDR3 protein is CASSLSGRSYNEQFF. The DNA of the CDR3 is TGCGCCAGCAGTCTGAGCGGGCGCTCCTACAATGAGCAGTTCTTC.

This clone has only a few counts. The chain combines TRBV30 with TRBJ1-5; no reliable D call. The V end was cut by 3 bases, the J end by 0 bases, with 9 bases between. This CDR3 has 14 amino acids. CDR1 and CDR2 (germline): GTSNPN, SVGIG (reference sequence). CDR3 sequence reads: CAWSRHYSNQPQHF. The CDR3 region has the DNA TGTGCCTGGAGCCGACACTATAGCAATCAGCCCCAGCATTTT.

The rearrangement uses TRBV29-1 and TRBJ1-2; D ambiguous. This CDR3 comprises 11 residues. Germline V gives CDR1 SQVTM, CDR2 ANQGSEA. Trimming removed 3 bases from V and 2 bases from J, with 4 bases in between. The CDR3 DNA reads as TGCAGCGTTGAGGCGAACTATGGCTACACCTTC. Translated: CSVEANYGYTF. Using reference TRBV29-1 and TRBJ1-2 for the parts outside the CDR3, the full variable domain is SAVISQKPSRDICQRGTSLTIQCQVDSQVTMMFWYRQQPGQSLTLIATANQGSEATYESGFVIDKFPISRPNLTFSTLTVSNMSPEDSSIYLCSVEANYGYTFGSGTRLTVV.

This rearrangement joins TRBV6-5 to TRBJ1-5; the match to TRBD1 covers 7 bases. Germline V gene lookup returns CDR1 MNHEY and CDR2 SVGAGI. V dropped 1 base and J dropped 4; count of bases not matched to a gene: 4. This CDR3 has 15 amino acids. The chain's CDR3 is CASSYLGTANQPQHF. The DNA for the CDR3 is TGTGCCAGCAGTTACTTAGGGACAGCTAATCAGCCCCAGCATTTT.

A note on this clone: One junction end disagrees with the germline gene, perhaps due to a read error. V gene TRBV2 combines with J gene TRBJ2-7, with 11 bases aligning to TRBD2. The germline gives CDR1 SNHLY, CDR2 FYNNEI. The CDR3 consists of 15 residues. The CDR3 DNA sequence: TGTGCCAGCAGTGAAATTAGCGGGAGGGCCTATGAGCAGTACTTC. Translated, it gives CASSEISGRAYEQYF.

The chain has TRBV6-5 and TRBJ1-5; 7 nucleotides align to TRBD1. Germline-derived CDR1 and CDR2 are MNHEY and SVGAGI. The trim removed 6 bases at V and 11 bases at J, leaving 7 bases unmatched. This CDR3 has 12 amino acids. The CDR3 DNA is TGTGCCAGCAGCACTACAGGGGTGGCCCAGCATTTT. Its protein product is CASSTTGVAQHF.

The chain employs TRBV7-6 and TRBJ2-1, with D possibly TRBD1 on 6 matching bases. The CDR3 length is 16 residues. V was pared by 5 bases and J by 3 bases, with 17 bases between. Looked up from germline, CDR1 is SGHVS and CDR2 is FNYEAQ. The DNA for the CDR3 is TGTGCCAGCAGCCAAGAGGACAGTTCGTTCTACAATGAGCAGTTCTTC. This translates into CASSQEDSSFYNEQFF.

The chain links TRBV6-1 to TRBJ1-6; D may be TRBD1 (6 bases). This CDR3 is built from 17 residues. Trimming shortened V by 3 bases and J by 9 bases, and 21 bases separated the two germline ends. Per germline, CDR1 MNHNS and CDR2 SASEGT. The CDR3 loop is CASSERKGGGPGSPLHF. The CDR3, as DNA: TGTGCCAGCAGTGAGAGGAAAGGGGGTGGGCCGGGTTCACCCCTCCACTTT.

The table lists this clone with a few counts. This chain uses TRBV6-6 with TRBJ2-7; 8 nucleotides line up with TRBD1. CDR3 length equals 15 residues. The junction had 4 bases not matched to a gene; V was cut back by 2 bases and J by 1 base. Germline CDR1 MNHNY, CDR2 SVGAGI (reference sequence). CDR3 in amino acids: CASSYRTGNSYEQYF. In nucleotides, the CDR3 is TGTGCCAGCAGTTACAGGACAGGGAATTCCTACGAGCAGTACTTC.

V usage is TRBV27 and J usage is TRBJ2-7; D ambiguous. CDR1 is MNHEY, CDR2 SMNVEV, per germline (reference sequence). Trimming removed 0 bases from V and 7 bases from J, with 13 bases in between. The CDR3 runs to 14 residues. This CDR3 is CASSLSTIPIEQYF. The CDR3, as DNA: TGTGCCAGCAGTTTATCCACTATCCCTATTGAGCAGTACTTC.

CDR3: CASSAVYEQYF. The DNA of the CDR3 is TGTGCCAGCAGTGCCGTCTACGAGCAGTACTTC. V and J are TRBV6-6 and TRBJ2-7; D remains ambiguous. This CDR3 is 11 amino acids long. Between the trimmed V and J ends, which lost 5 bases and 3 bases, there was a span of 5 bases. Germline V gene data show CDR1 as MNHNY and CDR2 as SVGAGI (reference sequence).

The V gene is TRBV5-1, the J gene TRBJ2-7, with D maybe TRBD2 (6 bases). V shed 0 bases and J shed 7 bases, with 14 bases lying between them. CDR1 and CDR2 from the germline V gene are SGHRS and YFSETQ. This CDR3 has 14 amino acids. The CDR3 DNA reads TGCGCCAGCAGCTTGGGGGACTTCGCAAGGGAGCAGTACTTC. Translating it yields CASSLGDFAREQYF.

The chain couples TRBV6-2 or TRBV6-3 to TRBJ1-5, with D perhaps TRBD1 (6 bases). With 2 bases removed from V and 6 bases from J, the gap between germline ends came to 11 bases. CDR1 is MNHEY, CDR2 SVGEGT, per germline. The CDR3 sequence is 14 residues long. Written as DNA, the CDR3 is TGTGCCAGCAGTTACCGGGGGGCAACTCAGCCCCAGCATTTT. As protein: CASSYRGATQPQHF.

The gene calls are TRBV29-1 and TRBJ2-2, with D tentatively TRBD1 (6 bases). V was cut by 6 bases and J by 6 bases, with 11 bases left in between. The CDR3 totals 12 residues. In germline, CDR1 is SQVTM, CDR2 ANQGSEA. This CDR3 reads CSVAYRAGELFF. CDR3 DNA sequence: TGCAGCGTCGCCTACAGGGCCGGGGAGCTGTTTTTT.

The rearrangement uses TRBV24-1 and TRBJ1-6; 7 positions match TRBD1. The CDR3 sequence is 14 residues long. With V trimmed by 7 bases and J by 9 bases, 8 bases remained unmatched. Germline lookup yields CDR1 KGHDR and CDR2 SFDVKD. CDR3 coding DNA: TGTGCCACCAGCGCGGGACAGATCGGTTCACCCCTCCACTTT. It codes for CATSAGQIGSPLHF.

The chain combines TRBV5-1 with TRBJ2-7; the D gene is possibly TRBD2 (6 bases). Germline CDR1 and CDR2: SGHRS and YFSETQ. CDR3 length: 16 amino acids. Trimming pared 0 bases from V and 5 bases from J, leaving 18 bases between. CDR3 bases: TGCGCCAGCAGCTTGGCTCTAGCAGGCCCGGGGGACGAGCAGTACTTC. Translated, it gives CASSLALAGPGDEQYF. The whole variable domain, filled in from reference TRBV5-1 and TRBJ2-7, reads KAGVTQTPRYLIKTRGQQVTLSCSPISGHRSVSWYQQTPGQGLQFLFEYFSETQRNKGNFPGRFSGRQFSNSRSEMNVSTLELGDSALYLCASSLALAGPGDEQYFGPGTRLTVT.

This clone was found once. This chain connects TRBV18 to TRBJ2-5, with D possibly matching TRBD1 (6 bases). V was shortened by 3 bases and J by 5 bases, with 13 bases between the two germline ends. Germline V lookup: CDR1 KGHSH, CDR2 LQKENI. CDR3 length equals 14 residues. The CDR3 coding sequence is TGTGCCAGCTCACCCCAGCTCAGGGGCGAGACCCAGTACTTC. This translates into CASSPQLRGETQYF.

This clone was counted a single time. The genes are TRBV6-2 or TRBV6-3 and TRBJ2-2; 10 bases fit TRBD2. The length of the CDR3 is 16 residues. Germline V gene data show CDR1 as MNHEY and CDR2 as SVGEGT. V lost 4 bases to trimming and J lost 7 bases; unmatched junction nucleotides: 9. CDR3 loop: CASSFSGGAGNGELFF. For the CDR3, the DNA is TGTGCCAGCAGTTTCAGCGGGGGGGCTGGAAACGGGGAGCTGTTTTTT.

This chain joins TRBV19 and TRBJ2-7, with TRBD1 matching 7 bases. Germline V CDR1 and CDR2: LNHDA, SQIVND (reference sequence). The CDR3 consists of 14 residues. V was clipped by 7 bases and J by 0 bases; unmatched bases: 6. CDR3 nucleotides: TGTGCCAGTAAAGGACAGGTTACCTCCTACGAGCAGTACTTC. Its translation: CASKGQVTSYEQYF.

The J gene is TRBJ2-1, the V gene TRBV11-3; D remains unclear. Germline V gives CDR1 SGHNT, CDR2 YENEEA. The CDR3 sequence is 13 residues long. The ends were cut back, 3 bases at V and 5 bases at J, with 8 bases in the middle. CDR3 sequence (DNA): TGTGCCAGCAGCTTCCGACAAAACAATGAGCAGTTCTTC. Translating gives CASSFRQNNEQFF.

This clone was recorded only once. The rearrangement joins TRBV6-6 to TRBJ2-3, with D perhaps TRBD1 (5 bases). Germline lookup yields CDR1 MNHNY and CDR2 SVGAGI (reference sequence). The CDR3 has 16 amino acids. V lost 5 bases and J 4 bases, leaving 19 bases between the germline ends. CDR3 nucleotide sequence: TGTGCCAGCAGTCTACTACCGTCAGACAGCCCAGATACGCAGTATTTT. It is translated as CASSLLPSDSPDTQYF.

The genes are TRBV6-5 and TRBJ2-7; 11 bases align to TRBD2. Trimming at V came to 7 bases and at J to 2 bases, leaving 4 bases not matched to a gene. Germline lookup yields CDR1 MNHEY and CDR2 SVGAGI. The CDR3 is 14 amino acids. CDR3 residues: CASTQGLAAYEQYF. CDR3 coding DNA: TGTGCCAGCACTCAGGGACTAGCGGCCTACGAGCAGTACTTC.

The chain carries TRBV4-1 and TRBJ1-5; possible D gene TRBD1, 6 bases. The germline V gene has CDR1 MGHRA and CDR2 YSYEKL. The CDR3 sequence is 18 residues long. V gave up 1 base and J gave up 1 base, with 17 bases separating them. CDR3 residues: CASSQVNPGGWSNQPQHF. CDR3 coding DNA: TGCGCCAGCAGCCAAGTAAACCCGGGGGGCTGGAGCAATCAGCCCCAGCATTTT.

The rearrangement uses TRBV18 and TRBJ2-2; D call uncertain. The CDR3 runs 14 residues. The V and J ends lost 3 bases and 3 bases respectively, with 8 bases between them. The germline gives CDR1 KGHSH, CDR2 LQKENI. The CDR3 coding sequence is TGTGCCAGCTCACCGGGCGGAGACACCGGGGAGCTGTTTTTT. It is translated as CASSPGGDTGELFF. Full variable domain (outside the CDR3, taken from reference TRBV18 and TRBJ2-2): NAGVMQNPRHLVRRRGQEARLRCSPMKGHSHVYWYRQLPEEGLKFMVYLQKENIIDESGMPKERFSAEFPKEGPSILRIQQVVRGDSAAYFCASSPGGDTGELFFGEGSRLTVL.

The V and J genes are TRBV30 and TRBJ2-2; 11 bases agree with TRBD2. The junction had 6 bases not matched to a gene; V was cut back by 0 bases and J by 6 bases. Germline V gives CDR1 GTSNPN, CDR2 SVGIG (reference sequence). This CDR3 spans 16 amino acids. The chain's CDR3 is CAWSVLAGEGAGELFF. CDR3 coding DNA: TGTGCCTGGAGTGTACTAGCGGGAGAGGGGGCCGGGGAGCTGTTTTTT.

The chain recombines TRBV29-1 with TRBJ2-7; D is uncertain. The germline V gene encodes CDR1 SQVTM and CDR2 ANQGSEA. There are 12 residues in the CDR3. Trimming took 7 bases from V and 0 from J, leaving 10 bases between them. CDR3 region: CSAVWSSYEQYF. CDR3 coding DNA: TGCAGCGCCGTTTGGAGCTCCTACGAGCAGTACTTC.

The chain recombines TRBV4-3 with TRBJ2-7; D is possibly TRBD2 (7 bases). The germline V and J ends were trimmed by 3 bases and 3 bases, with 15 bases remaining between them. From germline, CDR1 is LGHNA and CDR2 YSLEER. The CDR3 contains 15 residues. The CDR3 spells CASSHGRGARYEQYF. CDR3 sequence (DNA): TGCGCCAGCAGCCATGGACGGGGGGCCCGCTACGAGCAGTACTTC.

This rearrangement joins TRBV11-3 to TRBJ2-7; possible D gene TRBD1, 6 bases. CDR1 and CDR2 from the germline V gene are SGHNT and YENEEA. The CDR3 spans 14 residues. Deletions cut 4 bases from V and 0 bases from J, with 10 bases between. The CDR3 sequence: CASSSTDSSYEQYF. CDR3 coding DNA: TGTGCCAGCAGCTCCACGGACAGCTCCTACGAGCAGTACTTC.

The chain links TRBV6-5 to TRBJ2-7, with TRBD1 identical over 9 bases. V lost 0 bases, J lost 2 bases, and 2 bases stayed unmatched. The CDR3 has 15 amino acids. Germline lookup yields CDR1 MNHEY and CDR2 SVGAGI. DNA of the CDR3: TGTGCCAGCAGTTACTCGGGACAGGGAACCTACGAGCAGTACTTC. It encodes CASSYSGQGTYEQYF.

The chain recombines TRBV29-1 with TRBJ1-2, with D perhaps TRBD1 (6 bases). V shed 5 bases and J shed 4 bases, with 17 bases lying between them. CDR1 SQVTM and CDR2 ANQGSEA come from the germline V gene. This CDR3 has 14 residues. The CDR3 protein is CSVPQTGLVYGYTF. CDR3 sequence (DNA): TGCAGCGTTCCCCAAACAGGGTTGGTCTATGGCTACACCTTC.